This T cell receptor (beta chain) was found in a study of CD8 T cells in Susac syndrome. RNA totalling about 0.45 to 1 ug underwent reverse transcription with random hexamers. The authors amplified TCR beta CDR3 across 54 Vbeta and 13 Jbeta using immunoSEQ multiplex PCR. TCRdb reprocessed the immunoSEQ multiplex PCR reads via MiXCR and lists one record per CDR3 protein. Of some 450,000 distinct CDR3 sequences listed, more than 70% are singletons. Per the germline V gene, CDR1 is KGHSH and CDR2 is LQKENI. This CDR3 has 16 amino acids. V lost 2 bases, J lost 2 bases, and 16 bases lay in between. TCR beta from blood CD8+ and CD4+ T cells was sequenced. The study used treatment-naive patients who had stable or active relapsing-remitting disease as multiple sclerosis controls. The CD8+ and CD4+ T cells were isolated magnetically using a negative isolation approach, whereas the TEMRA cells were enriched by FACS.

The TCR originated in a human donor with multiple sclerosis. This chain joins TRBV18 and TRBJ2-7; tentatively, D is TRBD2 (6 bases). Sample: CD8+ T cells from PBMCs. The CDR3 region has the DNA TGTGCCAGCTCACCAGTCGCATGGGACTTCACCTACGAGCAGTACTTC. It specifies CASSPVAWDFTYEQYF.